This entry is about one T cell receptor (beta chain). The antigen remains undetermined. The sample originates from a study of monozygotic twins with inflammatory bowel disease. Study-wide findings and caveats: There was no way to distinguish the different T cell subtypes.

One entry per CDR3 protein, without DNA, is what TCRdb gives after re-calling the 5' RACE reads. The sample includes roughly 150,000 distinct CDR3 sequences. Germline V gene sequence: CDR1 MDHEN, CDR2 SYDVKM. The CDR3 length is 14 residues. The source is a human donor with ulcerative colitis or Crohn's disease, or a healthy co-twin of an affected twin (not recorded which). The chain carries TRBV28 and TRBJ1-3; as DNA is missing, the TRBD1 call by TCRdb cannot be tested. Material: blood. CDR3 region: CASTSGQSGNTIYF.